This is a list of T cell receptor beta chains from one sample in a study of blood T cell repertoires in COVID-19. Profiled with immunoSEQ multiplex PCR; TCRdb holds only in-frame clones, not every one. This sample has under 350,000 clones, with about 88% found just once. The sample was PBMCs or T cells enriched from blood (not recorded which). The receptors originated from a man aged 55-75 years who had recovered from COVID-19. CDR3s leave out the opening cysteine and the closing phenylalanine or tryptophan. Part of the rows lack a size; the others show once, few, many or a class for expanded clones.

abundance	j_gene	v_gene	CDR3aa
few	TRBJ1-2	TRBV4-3	ASSQVEFGPGRRGYT
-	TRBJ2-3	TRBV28	ASSPPPGGGTDTQY
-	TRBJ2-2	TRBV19	ASSRRTSGGAWNTGELF
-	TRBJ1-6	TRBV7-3	ASSLNGRGVSSPLH
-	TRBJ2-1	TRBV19	ASSTRSGRSSYNEQF
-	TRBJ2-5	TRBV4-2	ASSQDAFFGREAQY
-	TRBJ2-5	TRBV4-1	ASSLYPPGQNQETQY
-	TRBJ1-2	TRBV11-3	ASSQWTDNYGYT
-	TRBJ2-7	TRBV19	ASWTGRKEQY
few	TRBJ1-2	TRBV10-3	AISELWDRDSNYGYT
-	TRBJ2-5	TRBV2	ASRATGAETQY
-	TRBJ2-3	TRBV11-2	ASSLVAGGYTDTQY
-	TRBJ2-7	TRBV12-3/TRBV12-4	ASSFGRTYEQY
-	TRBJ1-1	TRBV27	ASRGQSNRGAF
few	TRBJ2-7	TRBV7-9	ASSAGISSYEQY
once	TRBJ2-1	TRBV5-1	ASSDPRGGNEQF
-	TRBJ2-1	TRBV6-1	ASSEQANSPQF
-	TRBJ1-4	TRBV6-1	ASSEYTGVGEKLF
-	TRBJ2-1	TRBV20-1	SASQSSGGNEQF
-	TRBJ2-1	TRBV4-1	ASSSSWTSGGQF
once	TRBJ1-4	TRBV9	ASSVEGSNEKLF
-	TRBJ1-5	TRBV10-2	ASSESGDQDQPQH
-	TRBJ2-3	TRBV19	ASSISKHTDTQY
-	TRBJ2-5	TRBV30	AFSTGIQETQY
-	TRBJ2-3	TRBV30	AWSGGLAGTDTQY
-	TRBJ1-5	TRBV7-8	ASSYGTGHSNQPQH
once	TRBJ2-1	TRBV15	ATREREGYNEQF
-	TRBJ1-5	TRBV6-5	ASSSGQTNQPQH
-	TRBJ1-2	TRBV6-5	ASERQAPEHGYT
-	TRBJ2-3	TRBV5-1	ASSPNTGPDTQY
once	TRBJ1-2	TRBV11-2	ASSVNQGQGYYGYT
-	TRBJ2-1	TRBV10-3	AISVRLDNEQF
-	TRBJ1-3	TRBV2	ASSERGFGNTIY
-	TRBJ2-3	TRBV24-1	ATWSGVGTDTQY
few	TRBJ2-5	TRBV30	AWGTGLSVETQY
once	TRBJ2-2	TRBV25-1	ASSEPGAGELF
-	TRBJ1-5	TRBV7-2	ASSSTMDRDRGQPQH
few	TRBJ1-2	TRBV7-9	ASSRTADYGYT
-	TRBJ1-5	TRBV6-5	ASQRTQGNQPQH
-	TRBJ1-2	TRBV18	ASSPAPGTDNFYGYT
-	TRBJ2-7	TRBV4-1	ASRRTFDNTVEQY
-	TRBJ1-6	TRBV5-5	ASRNIQEDNSPLH